This entry concerns a single T cell receptor (beta chain). This clonotype occurred many times. Its antigen is unknown. No base quality values were provided; no much bigger clone lies one nucleotide off. The germline V gene sets CDR1 to ENHRY and CDR2 to SYGVKD. Trimmed from V: 8 bases; trimmed from J: 5 bases; junction bases lacking a gene match: 9. The cysteine opens and the phenylalanine closes a CDR3 of 14 amino acids. The sequence is cut down to CDR3 DNA, 42 bases in frame from base 1. The sample is drawn from a study of spatial heterogeneity in lung cancer (dated by TCRdb to the late 2010s). Regarding the complete study: Beta-chain transcripts were consistently detected in greater numbers than alpha-chain transcripts, which likely reflects a higher abundance of beta-chain transcripts. In the raw uncorrected reads, each unique combination of TCR and UMI appeared on average more than ten times. The study quantitatively compared TCR alpha and beta repertoires across multiple tumor regions, matched nontumor lung and blood in non-small cell lung cancer. The study linked features of the TCR repertoire to counts of nonsynonymous mutations, which were determined by whole-exome sequencing of tumor tissue. Both alpha and beta chains were TCR-sequenced in around 220 tumor regions, approximately 64 matched nontumor lung samples and around 50 PBMC samples obtained at surgery.

The intended sense of this specimen's time point label: sample taken at primary tumor resection. TCR sequencing used whole RNA extracted from tumor and nontumor lung tissue, or from cryopreserved PBMC samples, without cell sorting. Samples were obtained from approximately 72 patients with early-stage, untreated non-small cell lung cancer from the lung TRACERx cohort. Patients were selected for TCR sequencing only if sufficient RNA was available from at least two tumor regions. Here is what the overall study found, with its caveats: Ubiquitous expanded tumor TCRs were found in blood more often at tumor resection than at routine follow-up. Confirming at a functional level the hypothesis that regional TCRs recognize regional mutations was considered to require additional single-cell paired TCR alpha and beta sequencing.

Library generation was performed with 5' RACE. TCRdb lists the instrument as NextSeq 500. In the TCR library protocol, a unique molecular identifier was attached to each TCR cDNA molecule so that PCR and sequencing errors could be corrected. The authors' analysis ran thus. TCR identification, UMI-based error correction and CDR3 extraction were performed with Decombinator tools. Expanded TCRs were defined as those above a frequency of 2 per 1,000, corresponding to the top 1% of the tumor frequency distribution. Renyi diversity was computed with the R vegan package after each repertoire had been subsampled 100 times to 5,000 TCRs. CDR3 similarity networks were constructed using string-kernel similarity of amino acid triplets, with links drawn between CDR3s whose pairwise similarity was above 0.82. TCRdb ran its own pipeline on the public reads, namely fastp trimming at Q25 and MiXCR clone calling, and kept in-frame beta chains. Every entry covers one CDR3 protein and lists the most common genes and DNA from its rows. TCRdb, not the authors, supplied the V and J calls. This sample comprises about 40,000 distinct CDR3 sequences, 5.2% of them detected only once. The ten largest account for approximately 25% of the sample.

This receptor was obtained from a female donor with early-stage non-small cell lung cancer. The chain is encoded by TRBV10-3 joined to TRBJ2-3, with 8 central nucleotides matching TRBD2. Sequencing was performed on PBMCs, taken at surgery. The CDR3 region: CAIRREGQVDTQYF. The base sequence is TGTGCCATCCGCCGGGAGGGGCAGGTAGATACGCAGTATTTT.